This entry is about one TCR beta chain. This clonotype was observed a few times. It lacks a known antigen. No base-level quality is on record; no much larger clone is a single base apart. The data were taken from a study of early T cells in non-severe SARS-CoV-2 infection (dated by TCRdb to the early 2020s). A note on the overall study: Because TCR sequencing relied on bulk RNA taken from unsorted whole blood, pairing of alpha and beta chains was not possible.

Spanning cysteine to phenylalanine, the CDR3 consists of 15 amino acids. Left in the record is the CDR3 DNA by itself, 45 bases read in frame from the first base. V is pruned by 4 bases and J by 0 bases, leaving 6 bases of the junction without a gene match. Taken from the germline V gene (reference sequence), the CDR1 and CDR2 loops are DFQATT and SNEGSKA. Overall study outcomes, separate from this receptor: VDJdb matching was skewed toward anti-spike CD8 responses, so virus-specific expansions were likely underestimated and private and CD4 specificities were missed.

The library was obtained by 5' RACE. The run used a NextSeq 500. To correct for sequencing error and PCR bias, the TCR library protocol tagged individual cDNA molecules with unique molecular identifiers. TCR alpha and beta chains were both sequenced, and the abundances of alpha and beta sequences in each sample were closely correlated with each other. The authors' analysis ran thus. Decombinator V4 was used to annotate the V gene, J gene and CDR3 of the TCR sequences. TCRs were defined as expanded if a significant change between any two time points was detected under a Poisson model with p below 0.0001. TCR abundances were normalised to the total number of TCRs sequenced per sample and were expressed as counts per million. TRAV1-2 paired with TRAJ12, TRAJ20 or TRAJ33 defined MAIT TCRs, while TRAV10 paired with TRAJ18 defined iNKT TCRs. VDJdb, accessed on 1 November 2021, was searched for TCRs annotated for CMV, EBV and SARS-CoV-2, and TCRs annotated for more than one antigen were excluded. TCRdb itself trimmed the public reads at Q25 with fastp, ran MiXCR and retained productive beta chains. Each entry merges the rows of one CDR3 protein and shows their most common DNA and genes. TCRdb's processing, not the authors', yielded these V and J calls. Within this sample are about 60,000 distinct CDR3 sequences, with roughly 5.5% of them counted one time only. The ten largest clones take up 6.8% of the sample.

This was a case-control study nested in a cohort of healthcare workers in London, UK, who had nasopharyngeal swab PCR tests and blood samples taken every week. Healthcare workers were recruited between 23 and 31 March 2020, during the week of the UK lockdown, and were followed weekly for up to about 15 weeks. The sample was whole blood. The chain was built from TRBV20-1 and TRBJ2-1; the junction holds 7 bases that match TRBD2. This clonotype originated in an adult who was a healthcare worker with PCR-confirmed SARS-CoV-2 infection or an uninfected control (not recorded which). The CDR3 region has the sequence CSAKAGAHSYNEQFF. The sequence in DNA is TGCAGTGCTAAGGCGGGAGCTCACTCCTACAATGAGCAGTTCTTC.